The present T cell receptor beta chain was sequenced within a study of Ad26.COV2.S vaccination and SARS-CoV-2 variants. Study-level results: Analytic work on TCR breadth and depth might have understated the full extent of total T cell responses.

TCRdb's copy holds only in-frame clones and misses some; the assay was immunoSEQ multiplex PCR. The sample has about 350,000 clones, around nine tenths seen once; the top ten hold about 10%. Treatment indicated: around 19 received Ad26.COV2.S at low or high dose, single or two shots; five or six received placebo; per-sample allocation not given. Samples analyzed were those drawn on day 63 after the first vaccine or placebo injection. In this sample, this clone turned up a few times. Its specificity is unknown. V lost 0 bases and J 0 bases, leaving 6 bases between the germline ends. The germline CDR1 and CDR2 sequences are MNHNY and SVGAGI (reference sequence). The CDR3 consists of 15 residues.

The V and J genes are TRBV6-6 and TRBJ1-5; D remains unclear. Here the sequenced sample was peripheral blood, taken in a trial of Ad26.COV2.S vaccine versus placebo. The receptor was isolated from a person aged 18 to 59 who received the Ad26.COV2.S COVID-19 vaccine or a placebo. The CDR3 DNA reads TGTGCCAGCAGTTACTCAAGAGATAGCAATCAGCCCCAGCATTTT. Translated: CASSYSRDSNQPQHF.